This TCR beta chain was recovered during a study of cytotoxic CD8 clonotypes in ibrutinib-treated CLL. General observations from the study: Treatment saw public clonotypes, which were uncommon, either contract or stay stable.

The assay was immunoSEQ multiplex PCR, and TCRdb's table has in-frame clones only and misses some. The sample holds over 6,500 clones, roughly three quarters seen once. V shed 2 bases and J 0 bases; nucleotides not matched to a gene: 6. The CDR3 consists of 16 residues. The V gene's germline CDR1 is SGDLS and CDR2 YYNGEE. For this clone: Its antigen remains unidentified.

Material: PBMCs, obtained before ibrutinib treatment. The TCR was taken from a human donor with chronic lymphocytic leukemia. V usage is TRBV9 and J usage is TRBJ2-3; 7 nucleotides line up with TRBD1. The CDR3 loop reads CASSVGDRASTDTQYF. The CDR3 coding sequence is TGTGCCAGCAGCGTTGGGGACAGAGCCAGCACAGATACGCAGTATTTT.